This entry lists 29 T cell receptor beta chains sequenced from one sample in a study of blood T cell repertoires in COVID-19 (dated by TCRdb to 2020 to 2022). Libraries were constructed by the immunoSEQ multiplex PCR assay. TCRdb holds this immuneACCESS table with in-frame rearrangements only. Some clones are missing; in checked studies, unresolved V genes explain under half, and the rest has no known cause. The sample contains hundreds of thousands of clones, roughly nine tenths of them found a single time. The top ten clonotypes cover approximately 2.8% of the sample. The specimen was PBMCs or T cells enriched from blood (not recorded which). Receptors were obtained from a woman aged 45-65 years in a cohort exposed to, infected with or recovered from COVID-19 (not recorded which).

V and J are TRBV4-3 and TRBJ1-4; the D is unclear. Germline assignment: CDR1 LGHNA and CDR2 YSLEER. This CDR3 has 16 amino acids. The V end was cut by 1 base, the J end by 5 bases, with 14 bases between. CDR3 region: CASSQGVGLKNEKLFF. The DNA for the CDR3 is TGCGCCAGCAGCCAAGGGGTGGGCCTAAAAAATGAAAAACTGTTTTTT.

The V gene is TRBV19, the J gene TRBJ2-7; a possible D gene is TRBD1 (6 bases). This CDR3 spans 13 amino acids. CDR1 is LNHDA and CDR2 is SQIVND in the germline V gene (reference sequence). V was cut by 5 bases and J by 0 bases, with 8 bases left in between. The CDR3, as DNA: TGTGCCAGTAGTCGGACAGTCTCCTACGAGCAGTACTTC. Encoded protein: CASSRTVSYEQYF.

V and J are TRBV15 and TRBJ1-4; D call uncertain. This CDR3 has 13 amino acids. The ends were cut back, 5 bases at V and 6 bases at J, with 10 bases in the middle. Germline CDR1 and CDR2: LNHNV and YYDKDF (reference sequence). This CDR3 is CATSGRSHEKLFF. CDR3 in DNA: TGTGCCACCAGCGGTCGGTCACATGAAAAACTGTTTTTT.

This chain links TRBV30 with TRBJ1-3; 7 bases agree with TRBD1. CDR3 size: 14 residues. V shed 2 bases and J 4 bases; nucleotides not matched to a gene: 5. Germline V gene lookup returns CDR1 GTSNPN and CDR2 SVGIG (reference sequence). The CDR3 DNA follows: TGTGCCTGGAGTCGACAGGGAAGGGGAAACACCATATATTTT. Its protein product is CAWSRQGRGNTIYF. Looking up the rest from reference TRBV30 and TRBJ1-3 gives the full variable domain: SQTIHQWPATLVQPVGSPLSLECTVEGTSNPNLYWYRQAAGRGLQLLFYSVGIGQISSEVPQNLSASRPQDRQFILSSKKLLLSDSGFYLCAWSRQGRGNTIYFGEGSWLTVV.

This clone has just a few counts. This chain connects TRBV4-1 to TRBJ1-5; D uncertain. Germline assignment: CDR1 MGHRA and CDR2 YSYEKL. The CDR3 is 14 amino acids. Trimming stripped 1 base from V and 7 bases from J, with 11 bases between. The CDR3 sequence is CASSQGRETQPQHF. DNA for the CDR3: TGCGCCAGCAGCCAAGGGAGGGAGACGCAGCCCCAGCATTTT.

This sequence joins TRBV18 and TRBJ1-2; tentatively, D is TRBD1 (5 bases). CDR1 and CDR2 (germline): KGHSH, LQKENI. V was cut by 3 bases and J by 2 bases, with 10 bases left in between. The CDR3 has 14 amino acids. CDR3 protein: CASSPPAGNYGYTF. CDR3 DNA sequence: TGTGCCAGCTCACCCCCGGCAGGGAACTATGGCTACACCTTC.

The rearrangement uses TRBV6-2 or TRBV6-3 and TRBJ1-2; tentatively, D is TRBD1 (5 bases). The CDR3 covers 14 residues. The V gene's germline CDR1 is MNHEY and CDR2 SVGEGT. Trimming removed 6 bases from V and 10 bases from J, with 21 bases in between. In DNA, the CDR3 is TGTGCCAGCAGCCCTTTCTCCGGGACTATCGCCTACACCTTC. Its protein is CASSPFSGTIAYTF.

The rearrangement uses TRBV7-2 and TRBJ2-7; D may be TRBD2 (5 bases). CDR1 SGHTA and CDR2 FQGNSA come from the germline V gene. V dropped 2 bases and J dropped 3 bases, with 14 bases sitting between them. The CDR3 length is 15 residues. CDR3 protein: CASSLSSGVYYEQYF. The DNA for the CDR3 is TGTGCCAGCAGCTTATCGTCCGGGGTGTACTACGAGCAGTACTTC.

The CDR3 is CSVPAWVGDRTGELFF. CDR3 DNA: TGCAGCGTTCCCGCCTGGGTAGGGGATCGGACCGGGGAGCTGTTTTTT. J is TRBJ2-2 and V is TRBV29-1, with TRBD1 as a possible D gene (5 bases). Germline V gene lookup returns CDR1 SQVTM and CDR2 ANQGSEA. The CDR3 is 16 amino acids. Trimming took 5 bases from V and 5 from J, leaving 21 bases between them.

The genes are TRBV7-8 and TRBJ1-1; 8 bases map to TRBD1. The CDR3 runs 15 residues. V was pared by 5 bases and J by 4 bases, with 9 bases of the junction left unmatched. Germline V gene sequence: CDR1 SGHVS, CDR2 FQNEAQ. The CDR3 DNA sequence: TGTGCCAGCAGCCCTCTTGGGACAGGAATCACTGAAGCTTTCTTT. Amino acids: CASSPLGTGITEAFF.

This sequence joins TRBV3-1 (or the pseudogene TRBV3-2) and TRBJ2-3; possibly TRBD1 for D (5 bases). The germline V gene encodes CDR1 LGHDT and CDR2 YNNKEL (reference sequence). The CDR3 runs to 16 residues. V was cut by 1 base and J by 2 bases, with 13 bases left in between. The CDR3 region has the DNA TGTGCCAGCAGCCAAGTGCCAGGGTCGGCCACAGATACGCAGTATTTT. Its protein product is CASSQVPGSATDTQYF.

V usage is TRBV6-5 and J usage is TRBJ1-1; D uncertain. The CDR3 consists of 15 residues. V lost 7 bases and J lost 2, with 17 bases in between. Germline V gene lookup returns CDR1 MNHEY and CDR2 SVGAGI. Written as DNA, the CDR3 is TGTGCCAGCACCCGTTACGTGCAGGCAAACACTGAAGCTTTCTTT. This codes for CASTRYVQANTEAFF.

The chain combines TRBV27 with TRBJ1-1; TRBD1 is a possible D gene (6 bases). V lost 8 bases to trimming and J lost 11 bases, with 15 bases between them. Germline CDR1 and CDR2: MNHEY and SMNVEV (reference sequence). The CDR3 has 11 amino acids. For the CDR3, the DNA is TGTGCCAGCCGGGAACGGACAGAGGCTTTCTTT. It is translated as CASRERTEAFF.

In DNA form, the CDR3 reads TGTGCCAGCAGAACCGACCTACGGGTTTCTACAGAGACCCAGTACTTC. The encoded protein is CASRTDLRVSTETQYF. The rearrangement links TRBV2 to TRBJ2-5; D is unclear. The CDR3 covers 16 residues. The V gene lost 6 bases and the J gene lost 4 bases, with 21 bases spanning the gap. Germline loops: CDR1 SNHLY, CDR2 FYNNEI.

V gene TRBV2 combines with J gene TRBJ1-3, with no clear D. The CDR3 length is 13 residues. The ends were cut back, 11 bases at V and 1 base at J, with 12 bases in the middle. The germline CDR1 and CDR2 sequences are SNHLY and FYNNEI. The CDR3, as DNA: TGTGCCGGCACCGGTGAATCTGGAAACACCATATATTTT. Amino acids: CAGTGESGNTIYF.

The J gene is TRBJ2-3, the V gene TRBV6-1, with D possibly matching TRBD1 (5 bases). The CDR3 is 16 residues long. Trimming removed 4 bases at V and 1 base at J, with 15 bases between. Germline CDR1 is MNHNS and CDR2 is SASEGT. In DNA form, the CDR3 reads TGTGCCAGCAGTGGTCGCCGGCAACAGGGCACAGATACGCAGTATTTT. Its translation: CASSGRRQQGTDTQYF.

This clone came up a few times. This chain connects TRBV7-2 to TRBJ1-2; D uncertain. Per germline, CDR1 SGHTA and CDR2 FQGNSA. Trimming cost V 5 bases and J 4 bases, with 17 bases left between them. The CDR3 consists of 15 residues. The CDR3 loop is CASSPSGRLPYGYTF. The CDR3 nucleotides are TGTGCCAGCAGCCCCAGCGGACGCCTACCCTATGGCTACACCTTC.

The chain carries TRBV6-5 and TRBJ1-5; no clear D. The CDR3 consists of 12 residues. V shed 4 bases and J shed 9 bases, with 10 bases lying between them. Germline CDR1 reads MNHEY; CDR2 reads SVGAGI. The CDR3 DNA reads TGTGCCAGCAGTTCCCCAACTGGGCCCCAGCATTTT. It yields the protein CASSSPTGPQHF.

This clone was observed a few times. The chain is built from TRBV6-5 and TRBJ2-7, with D possibly matching TRBD1 (6 bases). CDR3 length: 14 residues. Germline loops: CDR1 MNHEY, CDR2 SVGAGI. V lost 2 bases and J 5 bases, leaving 13 bases between the germline ends. CDR3 coding DNA: TGTGCCAGCAGTTACCAATACGGACAGAACGAGCAGTACTTC. This codes for CASSYQYGQNEQYF.

The V and J genes are TRBV4-3 and TRBJ2-2, with 7 bases identical to TRBD1. The CDR3 has 16 amino acids. Unmatched junction bases numbered 7, after V lost 4 bases and J lost 2 bases. The germline V gene encodes CDR1 LGHNA and CDR2 YSLEER. This CDR3 is CASSRGQALNTGELFF. The CDR3 DNA sequence: TGCGCCAGCAGCCGCGGACAGGCATTAAACACCGGGGAGCTGTTTTTT.

The chain links TRBV4-2 to TRBJ2-1; 8 bases fit TRBD1. CDR3 size: 15 residues. The V segment lost 2 bases and the J segment 6 bases; nucleotides outside the gene matches: 6. Germline V gene lookup returns CDR1 LGHNA and CDR2 YNFKEQ. In nucleotides, the CDR3 is TGTGCCAGCAGCCAATCAGGGGACAGGTCCAATGAGCAGTTCTTC. This sequence encodes CASSQSGDRSNEQFF.

V gene TRBV28 combines with J gene TRBJ1-4; D not resolved. The V end lost 2 bases, the J end lost 4 bases, and 8 bases lay between the germline ends. This CDR3 is built from 14 residues. Germline CDR1 reads MDHEN; CDR2 reads SYDVKM. CDR3 in DNA: TGTGCCAGCAGTTTAGGCAGGCTTAATGAAAAACTGTTTTTT. This encodes CASSLGRLNEKLFF.

The chain links TRBV30 to TRBJ2-7, with D possibly TRBD2 on 5 matching bases. Germline V CDR1 and CDR2: GTSNPN, SVGIG (reference sequence). V was pared by 2 bases and J by 0 bases, with 8 bases between. The CDR3 totals 13 residues. The CDR3 spells CAWSREISYEQYF. CDR3 sequence (DNA): TGTGCCTGGAGTCGGGAAATCTCCTACGAGCAGTACTTC.

The rearrangement uses TRBV7-2 and TRBJ2-7; 9 bases map to TRBD1. CDR1 is SGHTA and CDR2 is FQGNSA in the germline V gene. With V trimmed by 4 bases and J by 2 bases, 9 bases remained unmatched. CDR3 length: 16 residues. The CDR3 region is CASSSGPGQGAYEQYF. DNA for the CDR3: TGTGCCAGCAGCTCGGGACCGGGACAGGGCGCCTACGAGCAGTACTTC. Drawing the rest from reference TRBV7-2 and TRBJ2-7, the complete variable domain is GAGVSQSPSNKVTEKGKDVELRCDPISGHTALYWYRQSLGQGLEFLIYFQGNSAPDKSGLPSDRFSAERTGGSVSTLTIQRTQQEDSAVYLCASSSGPGQGAYEQYFGPGTRLTVT.

This clone was found once. The chain is built from TRBV24-1 and TRBJ2-5, with 7 bases matching TRBD1. The ends lost 4 bases at V and 5 bases at J; junction bases unmatched: 6. The germline gives CDR1 KGHDR, CDR2 SFDVKD. CDR3 length equals 14 residues. CDR3 region: CATSDRGGGETQYF. For the CDR3, the DNA is TGTGCCACCAGTGACCGAGGGGGCGGGGAGACCCAGTACTTC.

This chain connects TRBV3-1 (or the pseudogene TRBV3-2) to TRBJ2-1; a possible D gene is TRBD2 (6 bases). Germline-derived CDR1 and CDR2 are LGHDT and YNNKEL (reference sequence). This CDR3 has 15 amino acids. V lost 7 bases, J lost 1 base, and 14 bases lay in between. The CDR3: CASIGGSGSYNEQFF. In DNA form, the CDR3 reads TGTGCCAGCATTGGGGGGTCGGGTTCCTACAATGAGCAGTTCTTC.

This clone has just one count. This rearrangement joins TRBV27 to TRBJ1-2, with a tentative D call TRBD1 (6 bases). V lost 4 bases, J lost 8 bases, and 17 bases lay in between. CDR1 is MNHEY and CDR2 is SMNVEV in the germline V gene (reference sequence). This CDR3 contains 14 residues. The CDR3 sequence: CASSSTRTVGGYTF. CDR3 nucleotides: TGTGCCAGCAGTTCCACCCGGACAGTCGGGGGCTACACCTTC.

This clone was counted between two and nine times. The chain employs TRBV4-2 and TRBJ1-3; 9 positions match TRBD1. Germline assignment: CDR1 LGHNA and CDR2 YNFKEQ. This CDR3 region has 16 residues. The V and J ends lost 1 base and 4 bases, in that order; junction bases with no gene match: 5. The CDR3 here is CASSQGVGQGGNTIYF. The CDR3 DNA is TGTGCCAGCAGCCAAGGTGTGGGACAGGGAGGAAACACCATATATTTT.

CDR3 nucleotide sequence: TGTGCCAGCAGGACAGGGGGCTCCTATAATTCACCCCTCCACTTT. Protein: CASRTGGSYNSPLHF. V usage is TRBV27 and J usage is TRBJ1-6; 9 nucleotides line up with TRBD1. Germline loops: CDR1 MNHEY, CDR2 SMNVEV (reference sequence). This CDR3 has 15 amino acids. Unmatched junction bases numbered 0, after V lost 6 bases and J lost 0 bases.